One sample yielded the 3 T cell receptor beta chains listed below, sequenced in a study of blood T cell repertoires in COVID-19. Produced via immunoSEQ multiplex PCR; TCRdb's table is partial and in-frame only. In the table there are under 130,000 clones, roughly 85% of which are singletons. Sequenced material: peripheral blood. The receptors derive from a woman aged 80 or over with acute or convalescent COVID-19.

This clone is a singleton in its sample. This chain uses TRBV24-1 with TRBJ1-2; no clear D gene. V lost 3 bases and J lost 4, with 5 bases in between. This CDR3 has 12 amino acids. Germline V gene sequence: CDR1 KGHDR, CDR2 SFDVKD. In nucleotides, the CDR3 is TGTGCCACCAGTGATCAACTCTATGGCTACACCTTC. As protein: CATSDQLYGYTF.

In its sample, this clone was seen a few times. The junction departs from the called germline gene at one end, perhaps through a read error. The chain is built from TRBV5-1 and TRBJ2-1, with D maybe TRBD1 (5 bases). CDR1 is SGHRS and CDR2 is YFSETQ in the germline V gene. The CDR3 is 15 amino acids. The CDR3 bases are TGCGCCAGCAGCTGGGCCCAGGGTTCCTTCAATGAGCAGTTCTTC. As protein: CASSWAQGSFNEQFF.

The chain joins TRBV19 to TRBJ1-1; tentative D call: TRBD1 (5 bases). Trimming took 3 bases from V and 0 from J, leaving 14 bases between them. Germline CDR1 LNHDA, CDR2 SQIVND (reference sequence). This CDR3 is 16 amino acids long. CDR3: CASSMGRSKLNTEAFF. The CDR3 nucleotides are TGTGCCAGTAGTATGGGGCGGTCGAAGCTGAACACTGAAGCTTTCTTT.